Listed here are 20 T cell receptor beta chains from one sample, sequenced in a study of CXCR3-negative and CXCR3-positive naive CD8 T cells. Antigens of these TCRs are unknown. Regarding the study as a whole: Greater hydrophobicity was found in TRB CDR3s of CXCR3-positive naive cells than of CXCR3-negative naive cells.

The libraries of TRB cDNA were prepared using 5' RACE with UMI labels. TCRdb re-called the 5' RACE reads and gives one entry per CDR3 protein, without DNA. The specimen's table records 75,000 to 100,000 distinct CDR3 sequences. The sequencing sample was made of naive CXCR3+ CD8+ T cells from blood. The subset denotes: CD45RO-CCR7+CD27+CD95- naive CD8+ T cells expressing CXCR3 (TNR3+). The receptors were gathered from a human donor in good health. Some clones in this sample may be carry-over from other donors' samples.

The chain couples TRBV29-1 to TRBJ2-1; lacking DNA, the TRBD1 call made by TCRdb goes unchecked. CDR3 length: 16 amino acids. Germline CDR1 SQVTM, CDR2 ANQGSEA. The CDR3: CSVEEGTGGALFEQFF.

The chain is built from TRBV19 and TRBJ1-1. The CDR3 extends over 13 amino acids. The germline V gene encodes CDR1 LNHDA and CDR2 SQIVND (reference sequence). The CDR3 is CASSMQGFTEAFF.

The chain is built from TRBV27 and TRBJ1-5; TCRdb lists TRBD1, though no DNA is available to test this call. CDR1 is MNHEY and CDR2 is SMNVEV in the germline V gene (reference sequence). The CDR3 consists of 13 residues. This CDR3 reads CASMGGSNQPQHF.

The gene calls are TRBV29-1 and TRBJ2-7; TCRdb calls TRBD1, which cannot be checked without DNA. This CDR3 region has 11 residues. Germline V gives CDR1 SQVTM, CDR2 ANQGSEA. The CDR3 sequence: CSVERGYEQYF.

V is TRBV29-1 and J is TRBJ2-7. CDR1 and CDR2 (germline): SQVTM, ANQGSEA. The CDR3 extends over 11 amino acids. CDR3 amino acids: CSVELGYEQYF.

The rearrangement joins TRBV15 to TRBJ2-5; the D gene TCRdb calls, TRBD1, cannot be checked with no DNA. CDR1 is LNHNV and CDR2 is YYDKDF in the germline V gene (reference sequence). The CDR3 is made up of 18 amino acids. CDR3 residues: CATSQRPPGSPTGETQYF.

The rearrangement joins TRBV12-3 or TRBV12-4 to TRBJ2-3; TCRdb gives TRBD2 as the D gene, but with no DNA this cannot be confirmed. The CDR3 extends over 15 amino acids. The CDR3 spells CATSMWETSTDTQYF.

This chain uses TRBV18 with TRBJ1-1. Looked up from germline, CDR1 is KGHSH and CDR2 is LQKENI. This CDR3 contains 15 residues. The CDR3 here is CASSPLKGPSYEAFF.

The chain has TRBV12-3 or TRBV12-4 and TRBJ2-3; TCRdb indicates TRBD1, and absent DNA this call remains unverified. This CDR3 is 14 amino acids long. CDR3 region: CASSSPRETDTQYF.

This sequence joins TRBV5-1 and TRBJ1-6. Germline lookup yields CDR1 SGHRS and CDR2 YFSETQ. The CDR3 loop spans 13 amino acids. CDR3 loop: CASSLLDNSPLHF.

The chain recombines TRBV7-2 with TRBJ2-3; there is no DNA to check the TCRdb D call of TRBD2. The CDR3 consists of 15 residues. The germline CDR1 and CDR2 sequences are SGHTA and FQGNSA. CDR3 sequence: CASSFPRGGTDTQYF.

The chain uses TRBV20-1 and TRBJ2-1; with no DNA, the TCRdb D assignment of TRBD2 cannot be verified. The CDR3 sequence is 16 residues long. Germline-derived CDR1 and CDR2 are DFQATT and SNEGSKA (reference sequence). The CDR3 loop reads CSARDIRTSGDNEQFF.

The chain is built from TRBV14 and TRBJ2-1; with no DNA, the TCRdb D assignment of TRBD2 cannot be verified. The length of the CDR3 is 16 residues. The germline V gene encodes CDR1 SGHDN and CDR2 FVKESK. This chain's CDR3 is CASSHELAGEGNEQFF.

The rearrangement links TRBV14 to TRBJ1-2; lacking DNA, the TRBD1 call made by TCRdb goes unchecked. The CDR3 is 16 amino acids. CDR1 is SGHDN and CDR2 is FVKESK in the germline V gene. CDR3 protein: CASSQDRGGRGYGYTF. Based on the CDR3 plus reference TRBV14 and TRBJ1-2, the full variable domain is EAGVTQFPSHSVIEKGQTVTLRCDPISGHDNLYWYRRVMGKEIKFLLHFVKESKQDESGMPNNRFLAERTGGTYSTLKVQPAELEDSGVYFCASSQDRGGRGYGYTFGSGTRLTVV.

The chain links TRBV6-2 or TRBV6-3 to TRBJ2-1; TCRdb designates TRBD2, a call that cannot be tested without DNA. This CDR3 has 14 amino acids. CDR1 is MNHEY, CDR2 SVGEGT, per germline. The CDR3 loop is CASSSSSGPNEQFF.

The chain recombines TRBV9 with TRBJ2-2; TCRdb returns TRBD1, unconfirmable since there is no DNA. CDR1 is SGDLS, CDR2 YYNGEE, per germline. The CDR3 is 15 amino acids. The CDR3 is CASCGWDRGDGELFF.

V gene TRBV29-1 combines with J gene TRBJ1-1; TCRdb outputs TRBD1, but without DNA this stays unchecked. Looked up from germline, CDR1 is SQVTM and CDR2 is ANQGSEA. The CDR3 covers 16 residues. Here the CDR3 reads CSVIKRTGEANTEAFF. The full variable domain, with the rest looked up from reference TRBV29-1 and TRBJ1-1, is SAVISQKPSRDICQRGTSLTIQCQVDSQVTMMFWYRQQPGQSLTLIATANQGSEATYESGFVIDKFPISRPNLTFSTLTVSNMSPEDSSIYLCSVIKRTGEANTEAFFGQGTRLTVV.

V is TRBV7-3 and J is TRBJ2-1; TCRdb selects TRBD2, and the lack of DNA leaves this call unchecked. This CDR3 contains 15 residues. Germline loops: CDR1 SGHTA, CDR2 FQGTGA. This CDR3 is CASRTSGSSYNEQFF.

The chain combines TRBV6-4 with TRBJ2-2; the TCRdb D gene call, TRBD1, has no DNA to confirm it. Germline CDR1 is MRHNA and CDR2 is SNTAGT. This CDR3 contains 15 residues. The CDR3 loop is CASSDSTGVTGELFF.

The V gene is TRBV29-1, the J gene TRBJ2-7; with no DNA, the TCRdb D assignment of TRBD2 cannot be verified. This CDR3 has 14 amino acids. The germline V gene encodes CDR1 SQVTM and CDR2 ANQGSEA. The CDR3 protein is CSVEGGGGIYEQYF.